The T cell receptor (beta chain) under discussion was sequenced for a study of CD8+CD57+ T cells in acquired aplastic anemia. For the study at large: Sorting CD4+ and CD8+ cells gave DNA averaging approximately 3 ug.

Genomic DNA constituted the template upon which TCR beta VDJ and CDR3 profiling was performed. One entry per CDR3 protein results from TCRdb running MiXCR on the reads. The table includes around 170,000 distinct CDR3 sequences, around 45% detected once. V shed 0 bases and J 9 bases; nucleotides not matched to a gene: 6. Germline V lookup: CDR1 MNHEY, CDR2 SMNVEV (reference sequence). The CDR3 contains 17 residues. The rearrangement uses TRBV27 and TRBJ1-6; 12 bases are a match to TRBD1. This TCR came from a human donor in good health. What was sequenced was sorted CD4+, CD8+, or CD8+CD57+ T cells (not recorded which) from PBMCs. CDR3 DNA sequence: TGTGCCAGCAGTTTATCGGGACAGGGGGCGATCGTTTCACCCCTCCACTTT. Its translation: CASSLSGQGAIVSPLHF.